This T cell receptor (beta chain) is from a study of T cell repertoires in ileal Crohn's disease. At the level of the study: About half received postoperative treatment, some 11 with thiopurines and 15 to 20 anti-TNF. The M6 sample came from neoterminal ileum during colonoscopy after surgery.

Assay used: immunoSEQ multiplex PCR; TCRdb lists only in-frame clones, some missing. The sample has some 60,000 clones, less than 90% seen once. Time point: neoterminal ileum biopsy at postoperative endoscopy, about 6 months after surgery. The clonotype comes from an adult with Crohn's disease. Sequencing was done on a sample of ileal tissue.

The CDR3 loop reads CASSLAGTGNSPLHF. The CDR3 DNA sequence: TGCGCCAGCAGCTTGGCTGGGACAGGGAATTCACCCCTCCACTTT. V usage is TRBV5-1 and J usage is TRBJ1-6; 9 bases map to TRBD1. The junction had 2 bases not matched to a gene; V was cut back by 0 bases and J by 7 bases. Germline CDR1 and CDR2: SGHRS and YFSETQ. This CDR3 is built from 15 residues.